These 9 T cell receptor beta chains came from one sample sequenced in a study of tumor and adjacent non-tumor tissue in lung cancer. This sample's RNA came from whole unsorted tissue. This non-tumor lung sample came from over 3 cm beyond the tumor edge. Three rounds of nested PCR, following a modified ARM-PCR protocol, produced the TCRbeta library. Via MiXCR, TCRdb re-called the multiplex PCR reads, giving one row per CDR3 protein. This table has about 86,000 distinct CDR3 sequences, 76% appearing once. The sequenced sample consisted of distant non-tumor lung tissue. All receptors derive from a woman between 50 and 59 years old with non-small cell lung cancer.

This clonotype has only one observation. One end of the junction fails to match germline, which may point to a read error. The CDR3 sequence: CCVDDSSYNEQFF. The CDR3 DNA reads TGCTGCGTTGACGACAGCTCCTACAATGAGCAGTTTTTC. This chain links TRBV29-1 with TRBJ2-1; D might be TRBD1 (5 bases). This CDR3 is 13 amino acids long. CDR1 is SQVTM and CDR2 is ANQGSEA in the germline V gene.

On this clonotype: Germline is not matched at one junction end, which may reflect a read error. The chain links TRBV29-1 to TRBJ1-2, with 9 bases aligning to TRBD1. This CDR3 comprises 14 residues. Looked up from germline, CDR1 is SQVTM and CDR2 is ANQGSEA. The CDR3 DNA follows: TGTATCGTTGAACTCGGGGACAGGGCTTACGGCTACACCTTC. This translates into CIVELGDRAYGYTF.

CDR3 sequence: CSAPDRGRTSGYEQYF. In DNA form, the CDR3 reads TGCAGTGCCCCAGACAGGGGTCGGACTAGCGGGTACGAGCAGTACTTC. The V call is TRBV20-1, the J call TRBJ2-7, with TRBD2 matching over 11 bases. Germline CDR1 reads DFQATT; CDR2 reads SNEGSKA (reference sequence). The CDR3 is made up of 16 amino acids. Trimming at V came to 6 bases and at J to 4 bases, leaving 14 bases not matched to a gene.

The rearrangement uses TRBV29-1 and TRBJ2-7; 12 bases map to TRBD2. This CDR3 is 16 amino acids long. The germline V gene encodes CDR1 SQVTM and CDR2 ANQGSEA. The CDR3 region is CCVKLAGGASIYEQYF. CDR3 sequence (DNA): TGCTGTGTGAAACTAGCGGGAGGTGCGTCGATCTACGAGCAGTACTTC.

This clonotype was seen many times. The chain links TRBV7-9 to TRBJ2-7; D might be TRBD1 (5 bases). The germline V and J ends were trimmed by 2 bases and 2 bases, with 10 bases remaining between them. CDR3 length: 14 amino acids. Per the germline V gene, CDR1 is SEHNR and CDR2 is FQNEAQ (reference sequence). The CDR3 loop is CASSLRTPPYEQYF. Here the CDR3 DNA reads TGTGCCAGCAGCTTAAGGACACCACCCTACGAGCAGTACTTC.

This clonotype has just one count. The junction differs from germline at one of its ends, possibly a read error. This chain joins TRBV6-6 and TRBJ2-3; D is unresolved. CDR1 and CDR2 (germline): MNHNY, SVGAGI (reference sequence). The length of the CDR3 is 14 residues. In DNA, the CDR3 is TGTGCCAGCACTGAAGATAGTATCACAGATACGCTGTATTTT. Its translation: CASTEDSITDTLYF.

About this clonotype: A much larger clone lies a single base off, so this may be a read error. The chain carries TRBV20-1 and TRBJ2-7; TRBD2 aligns across 9 bases. There are 13 residues in the CDR3. Germline lookup yields CDR1 DFQATT and CDR2 SNEGSKA (reference sequence). This CDR3 reads CSAGDAGGPRQYF. CDR3 in DNA: TGCAGTGCTGGAGATGCGGGGGGGCCCAGGCAGTACTTC.

As concerns this clonotype: One end of the junction fails to match germline, which may point to a read error. The chain carries TRBV6-1 and TRBJ1-2, with D uncertain. The CDR3 covers 13 residues. CDR1 and CDR2 from the germline V gene are MNHNS and SASEGT. In DNA, the CDR3 is TGTGCCAGCAGGACCAGGCCATACTATGGCTACGCCTTC. This translates into CASRTRPYYGYAF.

For this clonotype: An end of the junction does not agree with germline; a read error may underlie this. V gene TRBV5-1 combines with J gene TRBJ2-2; a weak D match, TRBD1 (5 bases). The CDR3 consists of 18 residues. Per the germline V gene, CDR1 is SGHRS and CDR2 is YFSETQ. CDR3 nucleotides: TGCGCCAGGAGCTTGTCATCCGCAGGACAAGCCGGGACCGGGGAGCTGTTTTTT. Translated: CARSLSSAGQAGTGELFF.